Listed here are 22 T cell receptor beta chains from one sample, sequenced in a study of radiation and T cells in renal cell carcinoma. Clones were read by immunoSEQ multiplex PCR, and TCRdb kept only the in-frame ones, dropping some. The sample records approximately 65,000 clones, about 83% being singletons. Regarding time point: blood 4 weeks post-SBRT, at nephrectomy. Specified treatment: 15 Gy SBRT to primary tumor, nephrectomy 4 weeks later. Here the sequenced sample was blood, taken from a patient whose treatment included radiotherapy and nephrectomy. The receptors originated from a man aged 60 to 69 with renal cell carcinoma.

For the CDR3, the DNA is TGTGCCAGCAGTGAGTACGAGAGAAGGGATGGCTACACCTTC. This sequence encodes CASSEYERRDGYTF. This chain connects TRBV2 to TRBJ1-2; D gene unclear. The CDR3 spans 14 residues. Germline CDR1 SNHLY, CDR2 FYNNEI. V lost 3 bases and J lost 6, with 14 bases in between.

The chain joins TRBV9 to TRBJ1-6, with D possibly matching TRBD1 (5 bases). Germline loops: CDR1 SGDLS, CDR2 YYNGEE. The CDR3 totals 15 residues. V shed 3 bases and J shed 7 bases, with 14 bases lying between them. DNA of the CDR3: TGTGCCAGCAGCGCGCGGGACCGGGGGAATTCACCCCTCCACTTT. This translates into CASSARDRGNSPLHF.

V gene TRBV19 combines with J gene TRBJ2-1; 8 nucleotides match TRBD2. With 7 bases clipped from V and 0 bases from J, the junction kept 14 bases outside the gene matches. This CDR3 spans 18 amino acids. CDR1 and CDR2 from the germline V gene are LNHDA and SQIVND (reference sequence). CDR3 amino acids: CASTTGSGGGSSYNEQFF. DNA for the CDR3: TGTGCCAGTACCACCGGGTCCGGGGGGGGTAGCTCCTACAATGAGCAGTTCTTC.

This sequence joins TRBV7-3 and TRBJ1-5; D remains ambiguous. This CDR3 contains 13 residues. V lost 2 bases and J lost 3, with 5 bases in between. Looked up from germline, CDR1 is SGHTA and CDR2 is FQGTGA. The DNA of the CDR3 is TGTGCCAGCAGCTTAGAAGCCAATCAGCCCCAGCATTTT. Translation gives CASSLEANQPQHF.

CDR3 DNA sequence: TGTGCCAGCAGTGAGAGTTGGCAGGGACAGTTCTTC. Residues: CASSESWQGQFF. The chain is built from TRBV5-8 and TRBJ2-1; TRBD1 might be the D (5 bases). This CDR3 contains 12 residues. Germline CDR1 is SGHTS and CDR2 is YDEGEE. V dropped 5 bases and J dropped 13 bases, with 16 bases sitting between them.

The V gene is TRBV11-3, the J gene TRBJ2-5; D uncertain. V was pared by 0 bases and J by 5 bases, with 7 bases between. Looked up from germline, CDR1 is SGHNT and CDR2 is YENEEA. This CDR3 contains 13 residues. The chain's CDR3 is CASSLEIGETQYF. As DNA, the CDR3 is TGTGCCAGCAGCTTAGAGATAGGGGAGACCCAGTACTTC.

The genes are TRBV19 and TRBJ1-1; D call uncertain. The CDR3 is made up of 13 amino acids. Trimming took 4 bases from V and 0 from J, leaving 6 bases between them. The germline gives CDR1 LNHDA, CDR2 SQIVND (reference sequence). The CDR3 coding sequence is TGTGCCAGTAGTACACCGGTGAACACTGAAGCTTTCTTT. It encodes CASSTPVNTEAFF.

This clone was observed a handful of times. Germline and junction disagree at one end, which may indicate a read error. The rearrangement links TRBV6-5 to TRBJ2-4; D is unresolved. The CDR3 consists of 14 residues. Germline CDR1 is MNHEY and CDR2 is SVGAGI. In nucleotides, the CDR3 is TGTGCCAGCAGTGACTCGACCTTCCGGGACATTCAGTACTTC. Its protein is CASSDSTFRDIQYF.

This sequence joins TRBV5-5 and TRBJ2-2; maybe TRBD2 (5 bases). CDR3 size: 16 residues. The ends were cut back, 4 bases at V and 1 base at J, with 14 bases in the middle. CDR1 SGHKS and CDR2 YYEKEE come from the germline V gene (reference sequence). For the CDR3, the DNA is TGTGCCAGCAGCCCGGAGGCCGCGTGGAACACCGGGGAGCTGTTTTTT. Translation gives CASSPEAAWNTGELFF.

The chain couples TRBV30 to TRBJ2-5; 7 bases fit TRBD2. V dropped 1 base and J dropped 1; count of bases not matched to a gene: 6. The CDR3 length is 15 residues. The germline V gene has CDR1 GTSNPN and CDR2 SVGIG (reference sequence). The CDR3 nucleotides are TGTGCCTGGAGTGACCCCGAGCGGGGCCAAGAGACCCAGTACTTC. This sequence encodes CAWSDPERGQETQYF.

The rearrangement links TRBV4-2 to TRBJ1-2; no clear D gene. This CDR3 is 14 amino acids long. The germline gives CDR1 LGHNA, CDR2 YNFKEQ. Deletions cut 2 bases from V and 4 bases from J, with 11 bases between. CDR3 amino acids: CASSQPDITYGYTF. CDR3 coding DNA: TGTGCCAGCAGCCAACCTGACATAACCTATGGCTACACCTTC.

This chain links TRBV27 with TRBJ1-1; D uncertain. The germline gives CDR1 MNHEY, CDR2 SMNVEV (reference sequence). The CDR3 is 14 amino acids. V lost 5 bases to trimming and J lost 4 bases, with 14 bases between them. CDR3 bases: TGTGCCAGCAGTGGAACTAAAGGGCGCACTGAAGCTTTCTTT. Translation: CASSGTKGRTEAFF.

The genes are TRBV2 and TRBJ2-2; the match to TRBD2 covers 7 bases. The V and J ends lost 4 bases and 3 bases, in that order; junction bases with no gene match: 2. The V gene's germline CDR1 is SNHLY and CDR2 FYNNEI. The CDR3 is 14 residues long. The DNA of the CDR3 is TGTGCCAGCAGTGTGGGAGGGTACACCGGGGAGCTGTTTTTT. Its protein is CASSVGGYTGELFF.

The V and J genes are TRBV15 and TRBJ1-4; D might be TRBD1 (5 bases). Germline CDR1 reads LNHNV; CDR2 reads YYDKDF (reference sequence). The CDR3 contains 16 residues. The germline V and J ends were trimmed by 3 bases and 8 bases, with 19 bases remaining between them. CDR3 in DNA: TGTGCCACCAGCAGGCAAAGGGACCCGCAAAGCGAAAAACTGTTTTTT. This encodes CATSRQRDPQSEKLFF.

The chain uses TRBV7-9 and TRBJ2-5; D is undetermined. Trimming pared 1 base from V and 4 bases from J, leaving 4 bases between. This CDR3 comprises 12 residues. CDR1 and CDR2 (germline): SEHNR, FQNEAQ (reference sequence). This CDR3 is CASSLGAETQYF. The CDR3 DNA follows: TGTGCCAGCAGCTTAGGGGCAGAGACCCAGTACTTC.

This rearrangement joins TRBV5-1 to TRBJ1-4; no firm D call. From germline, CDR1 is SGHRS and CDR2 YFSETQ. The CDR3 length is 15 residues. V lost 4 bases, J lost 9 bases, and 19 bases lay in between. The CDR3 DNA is TGCGCCAGCAGCCCTCCGAGGGAAAGAAAGAAAAAACTGTTTTTT. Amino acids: CASSPPRERKKKLFF.

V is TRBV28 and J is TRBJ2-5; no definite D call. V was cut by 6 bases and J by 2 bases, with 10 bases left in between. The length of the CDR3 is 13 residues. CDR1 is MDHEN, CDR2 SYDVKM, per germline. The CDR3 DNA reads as TGTGCCAGCAGAGCCACAGAACAAGAGACCCAGTACTTC. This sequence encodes CASRATEQETQYF.

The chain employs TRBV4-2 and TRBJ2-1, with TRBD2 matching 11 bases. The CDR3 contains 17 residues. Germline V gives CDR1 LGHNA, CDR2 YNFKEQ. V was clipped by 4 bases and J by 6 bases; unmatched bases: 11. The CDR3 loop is CASSPAGLAGGVNEQFF. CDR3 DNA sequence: TGTGCCAGCAGCCCCGCGGGGCTAGCGGGAGGCGTCAATGAGCAGTTCTTC.

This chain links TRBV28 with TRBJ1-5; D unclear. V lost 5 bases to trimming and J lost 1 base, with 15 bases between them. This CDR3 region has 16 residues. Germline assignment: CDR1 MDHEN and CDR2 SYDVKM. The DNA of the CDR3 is TGTGCCAGCAGTCCCCGCCCGACTTGGAGCAATCAGCCCCAGCATTTT. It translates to CASSPRPTWSNQPQHF.

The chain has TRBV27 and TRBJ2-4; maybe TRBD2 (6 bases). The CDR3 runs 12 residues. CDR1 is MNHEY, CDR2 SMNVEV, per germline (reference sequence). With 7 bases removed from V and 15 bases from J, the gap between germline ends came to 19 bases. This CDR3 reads CASTSQAGNPYF. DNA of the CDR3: TGTGCCAGCACCTCCCAGGCGGGAAACCCGTACTTC.

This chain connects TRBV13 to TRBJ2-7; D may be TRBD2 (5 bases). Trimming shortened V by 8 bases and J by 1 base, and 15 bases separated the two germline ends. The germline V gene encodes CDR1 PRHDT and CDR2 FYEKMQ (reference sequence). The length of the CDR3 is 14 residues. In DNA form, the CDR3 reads TGTGCCAGCTCCCGGGGATACAGTTCCTACGAGCAGTACTTC. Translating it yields CASSRGYSSYEQYF.

The CDR3 loop reads CSGRGGGYGYTF. CDR3 in DNA: TGCAGCGGGCGAGGGGGCGGCTATGGCTACACCTTC. The chain recombines TRBV29-1 with TRBJ1-2, with 7 bases identical to TRBD1. The V gene's germline CDR1 is SQVTM and CDR2 ANQGSEA. Trimming cost V 7 bases and J 4 bases; bases outside gene matches: 6. There are 12 residues in the CDR3.